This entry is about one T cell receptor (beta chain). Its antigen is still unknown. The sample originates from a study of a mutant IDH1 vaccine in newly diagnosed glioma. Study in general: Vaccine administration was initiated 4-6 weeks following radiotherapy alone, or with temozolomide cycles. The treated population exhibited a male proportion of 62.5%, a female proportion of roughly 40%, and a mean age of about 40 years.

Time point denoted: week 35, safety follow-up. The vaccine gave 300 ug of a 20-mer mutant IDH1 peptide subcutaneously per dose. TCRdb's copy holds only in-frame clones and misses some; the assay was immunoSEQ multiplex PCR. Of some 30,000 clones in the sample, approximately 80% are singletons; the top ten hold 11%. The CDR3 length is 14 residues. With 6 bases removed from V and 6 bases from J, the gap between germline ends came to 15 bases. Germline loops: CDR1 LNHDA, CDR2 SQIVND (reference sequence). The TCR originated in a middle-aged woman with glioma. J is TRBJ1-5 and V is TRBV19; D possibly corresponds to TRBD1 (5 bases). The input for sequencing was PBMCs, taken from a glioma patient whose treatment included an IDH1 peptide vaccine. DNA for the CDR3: TGTGCCAGTAGGGGAGGTGTGGGGGGTCAGCCCCAGCATTTT. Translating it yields CASRGGVGGQPQHF.